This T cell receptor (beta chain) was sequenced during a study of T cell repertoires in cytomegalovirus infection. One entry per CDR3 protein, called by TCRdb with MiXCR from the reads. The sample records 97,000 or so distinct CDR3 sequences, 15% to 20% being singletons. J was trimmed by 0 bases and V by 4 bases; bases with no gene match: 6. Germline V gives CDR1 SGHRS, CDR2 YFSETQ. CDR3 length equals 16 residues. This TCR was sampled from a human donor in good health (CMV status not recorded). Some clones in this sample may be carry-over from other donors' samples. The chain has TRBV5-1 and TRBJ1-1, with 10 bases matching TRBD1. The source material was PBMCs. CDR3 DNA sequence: TGCGCCAGCAGCCCTAGGGGACAGGGGATGAACACTGAAGCTTTCTTT. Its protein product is CASSPRGQGMNTEAFF.